What follows is one TCR beta chain and its context. Its antigen is unknown. This could be a read error, since a much larger clone is one nucleotide away. Sequenced by immunoSEQ multiplex PCR; TCRdb stores in-frame clones only, minus some. The sample holds hundreds of thousands of clones, roughly 83% seen once. These data come from a study of cytomegalovirus exposure and HLA in healthy donors. Study-level results: Across donors, most TCRs were seen rarely, yet some public ones were widespread. Cytomegalovirus-associated TCR beta chains were listed, numbering 150 to 200.

The sample was PBMCs. This sequence was found in a woman between 25 and 40 years old in good health and CMV-seropositive.

The CDR3 spells CASSLGQGNTEAFF. CDR3 coding DNA: TGTGCCAGCAGCTTGGGACAGGGAAACACTGAAGCTTTCTTT. The genes are TRBV7-6 and TRBJ1-1, with 9 positions matching TRBD1. V was pared by 3 bases and J by 2 bases, with 1 base of the junction left unmatched. The CDR3 is 14 amino acids. Germline-derived CDR1 and CDR2 are SGHVS and FNYEAQ.